The sequence of this T cell receptor beta chain was determined in a study of patients and donors after allogeneic stem cell transplantation. The CDR3 has 14 amino acids. Germline CDR1 and CDR2: SEHNR and FQNEAQ (reference sequence). Trimming pared 2 bases from V and 1 base from J, leaving 8 bases between. This clonotype has just a few counts. MiXCR was run by TCRdb on the RT-PCR reads, yielding one entry per CDR3 protein. The sample yields roughly 190,000 distinct CDR3 sequences, 40% to 45% seen once. The sequenced material came from blood, either unsorted or a sorted T cell fraction (not recorded which). V is TRBV7-9 and J is TRBJ1-2, with D tentatively TRBD1 (5 bases). The TCR originated in a human donor who was either an allogeneic HSCT recipient or a stem cell or donor lymphocyte infusion donor (not recorded which). It is not recorded whose cells these are; they may come from a transplant donor. CDR3 sequence (DNA): TGTGCCAGCAGCTTATCGGGGGATAACTATGGCTACACCTTC. Translation gives CASSLSGDNYGYTF.